The 26 T cell receptor beta chains presented below share a single source sample, sequenced in a study of post-analysis software for immune sequencing data (dated by TCRdb to about 2015). Summary of the overall study and its limitations: Four to six TRBV segments, including TRBV5-6, TRBV5-1 and TRBV20-1, were significantly more frequent in patients than controls.

The library was made by PCR. The run used an Illumina HiSeq 2500. Unique molecular identifiers were incorporated into TCR beta cDNA libraries to reduce PCR and sequencing biases. TCRdb reprocessing: public reads trimmed at Q25 with fastp, clones called with MiXCR, in-frame beta chains kept. For every CDR3 protein sequence, its rows merge into one entry that carries the most common genes and DNA. Here the sample has about 820,000 distinct CDR3 sequences; roughly 50% occur a single time. Approximately 4.5% of the sample is in the top ten clones. Their recognized antigens are unknown. The sequencing sample was made of blood. The receptors were gathered from a girl under 18 with multiple sclerosis.

The V gene is TRBV7-9, the J gene TRBJ2-3; the D gene is possibly TRBD1 (5 bases). Germline-derived CDR1 and CDR2 are SEHNR and FQNEAQ (reference sequence). V lost 3 bases and J 4 bases, leaving 8 bases between the germline ends. This CDR3 region has 13 residues. Here the CDR3 DNA reads TGTGCCAGCAGCTTTGGACAAGCAGATACGCAGTATTTT. Translating gives CASSFGQADTQYF.

The rearrangement links TRBV5-1 to TRBJ1-2; D gene ambiguous. The length of the CDR3 is 12 residues. The V end was cut by 0 bases, the J end by 8 bases, with 8 bases between. The germline V gene encodes CDR1 SGHRS and CDR2 YFSETQ. The CDR3 is CASSLESTGYTF. The DNA of the CDR3 is TGCGCCAGCAGCTTGGAGAGTACCGGCTACACCTTC.

This sequence joins TRBV30 and TRBJ2-7; a possible D gene is TRBD1 (5 bases). The CDR3 totals 14 residues. V shed 1 base and J shed 2 bases, with 12 bases lying between them. Germline-derived CDR1 and CDR2 are GTSNPN and SVGIG (reference sequence). Here the CDR3 DNA reads TGTGCCTGGAGTGAGGGCAGGGTGCCCTACGAGCAGTACTTC. It codes for CAWSEGRVPYEQYF.

The rearrangement uses TRBV3-1 and TRBJ2-3; maybe TRBD2 (5 bases). Looked up from germline, CDR1 is LGHDT and CDR2 is YNNKEL (reference sequence). This CDR3 contains 15 residues. V lost 4 bases and J 4 bases, leaving 15 bases between the germline ends. The CDR3 reads CASSPVAAAPDTQYF. The CDR3 DNA sequence: TGTGCCAGCAGCCCCGTCGCAGCGGCCCCAGATACGCAGTATTTT.

With regard to this clonotype: One end of the junction does not line up with germline, which may come from a read error. The rearrangement links TRBV7-7 to TRBJ2-1; D unresolved. Germline CDR1 reads SSHAT; CDR2 reads FNYEAQ (reference sequence). The CDR3 is 16 amino acids. The CDR3 is CASSLGLVFGYNEQFF. CDR3 bases: TGTGCTAGCAGCTTAGGGCTAGTCTTCGGGTACAATGAGCAGTTCTTC.

This chain joins TRBV30 and TRBJ2-1; 10 positions agree with TRBD2. Trimming removed 0 bases from V and 8 bases from J; junction bases left unmatched: 7. Germline V gene data show CDR1 as GTSNPN and CDR2 as SVGIG (reference sequence). The CDR3 length is 15 residues. The CDR3 DNA reads TGTGCCTGGAGTGTACTCAGCGGGGGGGCTGATGAGCAGTTCTTC. Its protein product is CAWSVLSGGADEQFF. Together with reference TRBV30 and TRBJ2-1, the CDR3 gives the full variable domain: SQTIHQWPATLVQPVGSPLSLECTVEGTSNPNLYWYRQAAGRGLQLLFYSVGIGQISSEVPQNLSASRPQDRQFILSSKKLLLSDSGFYLCAWSVLSGGADEQFFGPGTRLTVL.

V is TRBV20-1 and J is TRBJ1-5, with D hard to call. The CDR3 extends over 15 amino acids. The germline gives CDR1 DFQATT, CDR2 SNEGSKA (reference sequence). Between the trimmed V and J ends, which lost 0 bases and 1 base, there was a span of 10 bases. CDR3 bases: TGCAGTGCTAGAGATCGCCATAGAAGCAATCAGCCCCAGCATTTT. It yields the protein CSARDRHRSNQPQHF.

The rearrangement links TRBV3-1 to TRBJ2-7; TRBD2 is a possible D gene (6 bases). Trimming pared 0 bases from V and 12 bases from J, leaving 18 bases between. The CDR3 sequence is 14 residues long. CDR1 LGHDT and CDR2 YNNKEL come from the germline V gene (reference sequence). Here the CDR3 reads CASSQDPLISGLYF. The CDR3 DNA reads as TGTGCCAGCAGCCAAGATCCCCTCATTAGCGGTTTGTACTTC.

V is TRBV7-3 and J is TRBJ2-5; D not certain. Trimming removed 1 base from V and 4 bases from J, with 10 bases in between. The CDR3 consists of 14 residues. Germline CDR1 reads SGHTA; CDR2 reads FQGTGA. CDR3 sequence reads: CASSLNSRRETQYF. The CDR3 region has the DNA TGTGCCAGCAGCTTAAATTCGAGGCGAGAGACCCAGTACTTC.

The V call is TRBV20-1, the J call TRBJ1-2, with 7 bases that match TRBD1. CDR3 length equals 16 residues. After removal of 2 bases from V and 2 bases from J, the junction contained 11 bases not matched to a gene. Germline V gene sequence: CDR1 DFQATT, CDR2 SNEGSKA (reference sequence). The CDR3, as DNA: TGCAGTGCTAGAACCGCCGGGACAGAATTAAACTATGGCTACACCTTC. This translates into CSARTAGTELNYGYTF.

The rearrangement uses TRBV2 and TRBJ2-4; D is possibly TRBD2 (6 bases). The J call is uncertain, as TRBJ2-7 better fits the DNA end. CDR3 length: 16 residues. CDR1 and CDR2 (germline): SNHLY, FYNNEI. CDR3 sequence (DNA): TGTGCCAGCAGGGCCAGCTACCGGGACTCCGGCTACGAGCAGTACTTC. Encoded protein: CASRASYRDSGYEQYF.

This clonotype was observed a few times. The chain recombines TRBV10-3 with TRBJ2-3, with D tentatively TRBD2 (6 bases). Deletions cut 8 bases from V and 2 bases from J, with 17 bases between. The CDR3 sequence is 15 residues long. The germline gives CDR1 ENHRY, CDR2 SYGVKD. CDR3 in DNA: TGTGCCATCTCGGTCGGCGGGACCTACACAGATACGCAGTATTTT. As protein: CAISVGGTYTDTQYF.

The rearrangement links TRBV6-5 to TRBJ2-3; 7 bases line up with TRBD1. This CDR3 comprises 14 residues. Losses at the gene ends were 6 bases for V and 2 bases for J; bases not matched to a gene: 5. Germline assignment: CDR1 MNHEY and CDR2 SVGAGI. This chain's CDR3 is CASRGTATTDTQYF. In nucleotides, the CDR3 is TGTGCCAGCAGGGGGACAGCCACCACAGATACGCAGTATTTT.

This chain uses TRBV5-1 with TRBJ2-1, with a possible D match to TRBD1 (6 bases). This CDR3 is 17 amino acids long. V was trimmed by 2 bases and J by 2 bases, leaving 17 bases between them. Germline CDR1 and CDR2: SGHRS and YFSETQ. CDR3 in DNA: TGCGCCAGCAGCTTACCCAAACAGGGTGGGCCCTACAATGAGCAGTTCTTC. Translating gives CASSLPKQGGPYNEQFF.

This clonotype turned up a few times. This chain connects TRBV12-3 or TRBV12-4 to TRBJ2-3, with 14 positions matching TRBD2. After removal of 5 bases from V and 9 bases from J, the junction contained 1 base not matched to a gene. The CDR3 loop spans 13 amino acids. CDR3 sequence: CASSGTSGRTQYF. In DNA, the CDR3 is TGTGCCAGCAGTGGGACTAGCGGGAGAACGCAGTATTTT.

The count of this clonotype is one. The chain carries TRBV29-1 and TRBJ2-5, with D maybe TRBD2 (6 bases). This CDR3 region has 12 residues. Germline CDR1 is SQVTM and CDR2 is ANQGSEA. V lost 7 bases to trimming and J lost 11 bases, with 20 bases between them. CDR3 loop: CSGGRGHNEQYF. CDR3 DNA sequence: TGCAGCGGAGGGCGGGGTCACAATGAGCAGTACTTC.

The chain joins TRBV6-5 to TRBJ2-5, with D possibly matching TRBD1 (5 bases). V was pared by 0 bases and J by 5 bases, with 16 bases between. From germline, CDR1 is MNHEY and CDR2 SVGAGI. The CDR3 has 16 residues. As DNA, the CDR3 is TGTGCCAGCAGTTACTCTAGTGGGCAGGGCCATGAGACCCAGTACTTC. This codes for CASSYSSGQGHETQYF.

The chain combines TRBV20-1 with TRBJ2-7, with TRBD2 as a possible D gene (5 bases). V lost 1 base to trimming and J lost 2 bases, with 6 bases between them. Germline V gene sequence: CDR1 DFQATT, CDR2 SNEGSKA (reference sequence). This CDR3 contains 12 residues. CDR3 amino acids: CSARAGTYEQYF. CDR3 nucleotide sequence: TGCAGTGCTAGAGCCGGGACCTACGAGCAGTACTTC.

This clonotype was counted only a few times. This chain connects TRBV5-1 to TRBJ1-2; possibly TRBD1 for D (6 bases). Trimming left V 6 bases short and J 5 bases short, with 17 bases between. There are 14 residues in the CDR3. Germline CDR1 SGHRS, CDR2 YFSETQ. The CDR3: CASTIGGGMYGYTF. The CDR3 nucleotides are TGCGCCAGCACCATTGGAGGGGGGATGTATGGCTACACCTTC.

The chain is built from TRBV4-1 and TRBJ2-1; D possibly corresponds to TRBD2 (5 bases). The CDR3 contains 12 residues. Trimming cost V 5 bases and J 10 bases, with 12 bases left between them. Germline V CDR1 and CDR2: MGHRA, YSYEKL. The CDR3 sequence: CASSIGSDEQFF. Here the CDR3 DNA reads TGCGCCAGCAGCATAGGGAGTGACGAGCAGTTCTTC.

The chain recombines TRBV12-3 or TRBV12-4 with TRBJ2-7; a possible D gene is TRBD1 (6 bases). The V gene lost 0 bases and the J gene lost 1 base, with 22 bases spanning the gap. This CDR3 is built from 19 residues. DNA for the CDR3: TGTGCCAGCAGTTTAGCCAGGACAGCGCCGCAACTAGTTTCCTACGAGCAGTACTTC. Its protein product is CASSLARTAPQLVSYEQYF.

The chain carries TRBV20-1 and TRBJ2-7; D possibly corresponds to TRBD1 (6 bases). The V gene's germline CDR1 is DFQATT and CDR2 SNEGSKA (reference sequence). The length of the CDR3 is 13 residues. Trimming shortened V by 6 bases and J by 3 bases, and 15 bases separated the two germline ends. CDR3 residues: CSAQTGPLYEQYF. CDR3 nucleotide sequence: TGCAGTGCCCAAACAGGGCCCCTCTACGAGCAGTACTTC.

V usage is TRBV7-3 and J usage is TRBJ2-5; weak D call: TRBD2 (5 bases). V was cut by 7 bases and J by 4 bases, with 13 bases left in between. Germline V gives CDR1 SGHTA, CDR2 FQGTGA. The CDR3 loop spans 13 amino acids. In DNA, the CDR3 is TGTGCCAGCACCGTAGGACTTGGAGAGACCCAGTACTTC. Protein product: CASTVGLGETQYF.

This clonotype was seen more than once but under ten times. J is TRBJ2-4 and V is TRBV12-3 or TRBV12-4; the D gene could be TRBD1 or TRBD2 (6 bases each). The J call could be wrong; TRBJ2-5 is a better fit for the DNA end. The CDR3 length is 15 residues. The CDR3, as DNA: TGTGCCAGCAGTTTTAGCGGAGGGGGTGTGGAGACCCAGTACTTC. Encoded protein: CASSFSGGGVETQYF.

The rearrangement uses TRBV5-1 and TRBJ2-1; TRBD1 agrees at 8 bases. V was pared by 1 base and J by 7 bases, with 7 bases of the junction left unmatched. The CDR3 is made up of 15 amino acids. In germline, CDR1 is SGHRS, CDR2 YFSETQ. CDR3 sequence (DNA): TGCGCCAGCAGCTTGAAGACAGGGGCTTGGAATGAGCAGTTCTTC. It translates to CASSLKTGAWNEQFF. Full variable domain (missing parts from reference TRBV5-1 and TRBJ2-1): KAGVTQTPRYLIKTRGQQVTLSCSPISGHRSVSWYQQTPGQGLQFLFEYFSETQRNKGNFPGRFSGRQFSNSRSEMNVSTLELGDSALYLCASSLKTGAWNEQFFGPGTRLTVL.

The chain has TRBV20-1 and TRBJ2-1; 10 bases are a match to TRBD2. There are 15 residues in the CDR3. Germline CDR1 is DFQATT and CDR2 is SNEGSKA (reference sequence). With V trimmed by 5 bases and J by 4 bases, 8 bases remained unmatched. CDR3 amino acids: CSAGGWTSGYNEQFF. The CDR3 coding sequence is TGCAGTGCTGGGGGTTGGACTAGCGGATACAATGAGCAGTTCTTC.